The present T cell receptor (beta chain) was sequenced within a study of blood T cells in healthy people across ages. Study-level information: Capture via template switching afforded approximately one barcoded beta molecule per two T cells.

The germline V gene has CDR1 SQVTM and CDR2 ANQGSEA. This CDR3 contains 14 residues. Deletions cut 2 bases from V and 0 bases from J, with 10 bases between. With a J-beta primer mix and a sample-barcoded 5' primer, a second PCR ran about 7 to 12 cycles. Per-sample output comprised a minimum of 2.5 million paired-end reads containing CDR3. MiXCR, run by TCRdb on the 5' RACE reads, gives a single entry per CDR3 protein. The profile shows fewer than 800,000 distinct CDR3 sequences, under 25% of them singletons. The sequence came from a man between 65 and 80 years old in good health. Sequencing was carried out using blood. V usage is TRBV29-1 and J usage is TRBJ1-1; D is uncertain. The CDR3 loop is CSVERRSMNTEAFF. The DNA for the CDR3 is TGCAGCGTTGAAAGGCGCAGTATGAACACTGAAGCTTTCTTT.